These 21 T cell receptor beta chains were all obtained from the same sample, sequenced in a study of blood T cell repertoires in COVID-19. The table came from immunoSEQ multiplex PCR; TCRdb's copy has only in-frame clones and leaves some out. The sample comprises around 260,000 clones, 80% to 90% of which are singletons, and approximately 4.2% rests with the top ten. Sequencing was done on a sample of PBMCs or T cells enriched from blood (not recorded which). These receptor sequences come from a woman in her twenties or thirties who had recovered from COVID-19.

This clone was detected ten times or more. The genes are TRBV9 and TRBJ2-7; 7 bases agree with TRBD1. With 0 bases clipped from V and 6 bases from J, the junction kept 6 bases outside the gene matches. This CDR3 is 14 amino acids long. Germline values: CDR1 SGDLS, CDR2 YYNGEE. CDR3 in DNA: TGTGCCAGCAGCGTAGGGGCCACAGGGGCCGAGCAGTACTTC. Translated, it gives CASSVGATGAEQYF.

J is TRBJ1-4 and V is TRBV5-6, with D perhaps TRBD1 (5 bases). Germline V gives CDR1 SGHDT, CDR2 YYEEEE. The germline V and J ends were trimmed by 0 bases and 4 bases, with 7 bases remaining between them. The CDR3 spans 14 residues. CDR3 amino acids: CASSLGQLNEKLFF. The CDR3 DNA is TGTGCCAGCAGCTTGGGACAGCTTAATGAAAAACTGTTTTTT.

The V gene is TRBV28, the J gene TRBJ1-3, with a weak D call TRBD1 (5 bases). Trimming took off 8 bases at V and 0 bases at J, with 11 bases between the two ends. Germline V lookup: CDR1 MDHEN, CDR2 SYDVKM. The CDR3 is 14 amino acids. The CDR3 nucleotides are TGTGCCAGCGGGGGGGACTTCTCTGGAAACACCATATATTTT. It is translated as CASGGDFSGNTIYF.

V usage is TRBV12-3 or TRBV12-4 and J usage is TRBJ2-7, with D hard to call. V was cut by 6 bases and J by 4 bases, with 10 bases left in between. CDR3 length: 12 residues. The CDR3 spells CASSRVPYEQYF. CDR3 sequence (DNA): TGTGCCAGCAGCCGGGTCCCATACGAGCAGTACTTC.

The V and J genes are TRBV4-1 and TRBJ1-1, with 8 positions matching TRBD1. CDR3 size: 16 residues. The V and J ends lost 1 base and 0 bases, in that order; junction bases with no gene match: 4. CDR1 and CDR2 (germline): MGHRA, YSYEKL. The CDR3 region is CASSQVPGQVNTEAFF. CDR3 in DNA: TGCGCCAGCAGCCAAGTCCCGGGACAGGTGAACACTGAAGCTTTCTTT.

The rearrangement links TRBV3-1 (or the pseudogene TRBV3-2) to TRBJ2-1; 9 bases fit TRBD2. Germline CDR1 reads LGHDT; CDR2 reads YNNKEL (reference sequence). This CDR3 contains 16 residues. V lost 4 bases to trimming and J lost 8 bases; unmatched junction nucleotides: 12. This CDR3 reads CASSRRSGRGYDEQFF. CDR3 nucleotide sequence: TGTGCCAGCAGCCGACGTAGCGGGAGAGGATATGATGAGCAGTTCTTC.

The chain joins TRBV30 to TRBJ2-7; TRBD2 matches at 8 bases. The ends lost 0 bases at V and 6 bases at J; junction bases unmatched: 7. The germline V gene encodes CDR1 GTSNPN and CDR2 SVGIG (reference sequence). The CDR3 consists of 14 residues. The CDR3: CAWSVAGGGGEQYF. In nucleotides, the CDR3 is TGTGCCTGGAGTGTTGCGGGAGGAGGGGGCGAGCAGTACTTC.

This chain links TRBV5-4 with TRBJ2-1, with 8 bases that match TRBD1. CDR3 size: 17 residues. The germline gives CDR1 SGHNT, CDR2 YYREEE (reference sequence). V lost 2 bases and J lost 0; bases outside the gene matches: 7. The CDR3, as DNA: TGTGCCAGCAGCTTTTCGGCGGACAGGGACTCCTACAATGAGCAGTTCTTC. As protein: CASSFSADRDSYNEQFF.

The V gene is TRBV29-1, the J gene TRBJ2-1; a weak D match, TRBD2 (6 bases). This CDR3 comprises 11 residues. From germline, CDR1 is SQVTM and CDR2 ANQGSEA. V was trimmed by 7 bases and J by 4 bases, leaving 8 bases between them. The CDR3 nucleotides are TGCAGCGCACTAGCTTACAATGAGCAGTTCTTC. Its translation: CSALAYNEQFF.

This sequence joins TRBV7-9 and TRBJ2-7, with D unresolved. The CDR3 has 12 residues. Germline V CDR1 and CDR2: SEHNR, FQNEAQ (reference sequence). The V end was cut by 2 bases, the J end by 7 bases, with 9 bases between. Here the CDR3 reads CASSLHPLEQYF. DNA for the CDR3: TGTGCCAGCAGCTTACACCCACTTGAGCAGTACTTC.

This rearrangement joins TRBV2 to TRBJ1-4, with 7 bases fitting TRBD1. Germline-derived CDR1 and CDR2 are SNHLY and FYNNEI. This CDR3 region has 14 residues. Unmatched junction bases numbered 10, after V lost 7 bases and J lost 8 bases. The CDR3 coding sequence is TGTGCCAGCACCACGGACAGGACGGACGAAAAACTGTTTTTT. Translated, it gives CASTTDRTDEKLFF.

This chain uses TRBV19 with TRBJ1-4, with D maybe TRBD1 (5 bases). This CDR3 is 15 amino acids long. Trimming shortened V by 7 bases and J by 8 bases, and 20 bases separated the two germline ends. Germline assignment: CDR1 LNHDA and CDR2 SQIVND (reference sequence). CDR3: CASTRQGFSTEKLFF. CDR3 in DNA: TGTGCCAGTACTCGGCAGGGTTTTAGTACGGAAAAACTGTTTTTT. The whole variable domain, filled in from reference TRBV19 and TRBJ1-4, reads DGGITQSPKYLFRKEGQNVTLSCEQNLNHDAMYWYRQDPGQGLRLIYYSQIVNDFQKGDIAEGYSVSREKKESFPLTVTSAQKNPTAFYLCASTRQGFSTEKLFFGSGTQLSVL.

V gene TRBV6-8 combines with J gene TRBJ2-3; TRBD2 agrees at 9 bases. V was pared by 5 bases and J by 2 bases, with 5 bases of the junction left unmatched. Germline V CDR1 and CDR2: MNHGY, SAAAGT. This CDR3 is built from 15 residues. In nucleotides, the CDR3 is TGTGCCAGCAGTGGGACTAGCACCGACACAGATACGCAGTATTTT. This gives the protein CASSGTSTDTDTQYF.

This rearrangement joins TRBV5-1 to TRBJ1-1; D gene uncertain. Trimming took off 3 bases at V and 4 bases at J, with 25 bases between the two ends. Germline V CDR1 and CDR2: SGHRS, YFSETQ. The CDR3 spans 18 residues. CDR3 sequence reads: CASSSDFGSPYTSTEAFF. The CDR3 coding sequence is TGCGCCAGCAGCTCCGACTTTGGCTCGCCCTACACGTCCACTGAAGCTTTCTTT.

The genes are TRBV7-2 and TRBJ1-6; D remains unclear. Deletions cut 2 bases from V and 7 bases from J, with 15 bases between. In germline, CDR1 is SGHTA, CDR2 FQGNSA. The CDR3 has 16 residues. The CDR3 DNA sequence: TGTGCCAGCAGCTTAACCGCTTCCCAGACAAATTCACCCCTCCACTTT. Translating gives CASSLTASQTNSPLHF.

This chain connects TRBV5-6 to TRBJ2-7; D unclear. Deletions cut 2 bases from V and 6 bases from J, with 6 bases between. This CDR3 is 11 amino acids long. Per germline, CDR1 SGHDT and CDR2 YYEEEE. This CDR3 reads CASSFMSEQYF. The CDR3, as DNA: TGTGCCAGCAGCTTCATGAGCGAGCAGTACTTC. The full variable domain, completed using reference TRBV5-6 and TRBJ2-7, is DAGVTQSPTHLIKTRGQQVTLRCSPKSGHDTVSWYQQALGQGPQFIFQYYEEEERQRGNFPDRFSGHQFPNYSSELNVNALLLGDSALYLCASSFMSEQYFGPGTRLTVT.

V usage is TRBV28 and J usage is TRBJ1-1; D gene ambiguous. The CDR3 consists of 13 residues. Germline V lookup: CDR1 MDHEN, CDR2 SYDVKM. V was pared by 5 bases and J by 3 bases, with 10 bases between. The CDR3 bases are TGTGCCAGCAGTCCGGGGTCTGACACTGAAGCTTTCTTT. Protein sequence: CASSPGSDTEAFF.

J is TRBJ1-4 and V is TRBV6-5; D gene uncertain. This CDR3 spans 14 amino acids. Germline V CDR1 and CDR2: MNHEY, SVGAGI. Trimming took off 7 bases at V and 7 bases at J, with 16 bases between the two ends. This chain's CDR3 is CASNLASEGEKLFF. The CDR3 nucleotides read TGTGCCAGCAACTTAGCGTCGGAAGGTGAAAAACTGTTTTTT.

The rearrangement uses TRBV28 and TRBJ2-4; D is perhaps TRBD1 (5 bases). The CDR3 is 16 amino acids. Germline loops: CDR1 MDHEN, CDR2 SYDVKM. V lost 2 bases and J 6 bases, leaving 17 bases between the germline ends. CDR3: CASSLTSSGRANIQYF. CDR3 DNA: TGTGCCAGCAGTTTAACGTCATCGGGCAGGGCAAACATTCAGTACTTC.

The rearrangement links TRBV28 to TRBJ2-2; 9 bases fit TRBD1. The CDR3 runs 18 residues. Trimming removed 0 bases from V and 4 bases from J; junction bases left unmatched: 9. Germline loops: CDR1 MDHEN, CDR2 SYDVKM. CDR3 sequence (DNA): TGTGCCAGCAGTTTATGGGCCGGGACAGGGAAAGGCACCGGGGAGCTGTTTTTT. This codes for CASSLWAGTGKGTGELFF.

A single count supports this clone. The chain is built from TRBV5-1 and TRBJ1-1; D uncertain. V was shortened by 4 bases and J by 0 bases, with 13 bases between the two germline ends. The V gene's germline CDR1 is SGHRS and CDR2 YFSETQ. This CDR3 has 15 amino acids. The CDR3 is CASSPGDPLNTEAFF. In DNA form, the CDR3 reads TGCGCCAGCAGCCCGGGAGACCCTCTGAACACTGAAGCTTTCTTT.